Below are 27 T cell receptor beta chains sequenced from a single sample in a study of CXCR3-negative and CXCR3-positive naive CD8 T cells. All TRB cDNA libraries came from 5' RACE performed with UMI labels. From its re-call of the 5' RACE reads, TCRdb lists each CDR3 protein once, without DNA. The listing contains 69,000 or so distinct CDR3 sequences. Source material: naive CXCR3- CD8+ T cells from blood. The subset is: CD45RO-CCR7+CD27+CD95- naive CD8+ T cells lacking CXCR3 (TNR3-). The source of these receptors is a human donor in good health. Some clones in this sample may be carry-over from other donors' samples.

The chain couples TRBV20-1 to TRBJ2-5; the D call of TRBD1 rests on TCRdb alone, since no DNA is present to check it. Germline CDR1 reads DFQATT; CDR2 reads SNEGSKA (reference sequence). CDR3 size: 15 residues. The CDR3 sequence is CSARDQGQSTWTQYF.

This chain links TRBV6-6 with TRBJ2-6; TCRdb gives TRBD1 as the D gene, but with no DNA this cannot be confirmed. The CDR3 sequence is 16 residues long. Germline-derived CDR1 and CDR2 are MNHNY and SVGAGI (reference sequence). The CDR3 loop is CASKQGITSGANVLTF.

The gene calls are TRBV5-1 and TRBJ2-4; TCRdb gives TRBD1 as the D gene, but with no DNA this cannot be confirmed. CDR1 SGHRS and CDR2 YFSETQ come from the germline V gene. CDR3 length equals 14 residues. CDR3 residues: CASSWTGGENIQYF. Looking up the rest from reference TRBV5-1 and TRBJ2-4 gives the full variable domain: KAGVTQTPRYLIKTRGQQVTLSCSPISGHRSVSWYQQTPGQGLQFLFEYFSETQRNKGNFPGRFSGRQFSNSRSEMNVSTLELGDSALYLCASSWTGGENIQYFGAGTRLSVL.

The chain is built from TRBV6-2 or TRBV6-3 and TRBJ1-1. The germline CDR1 and CDR2 sequences are MNHEY and SVGEGT. CDR3 length: 13 residues. This CDR3 reads CASSFLWNTEAFF.

The rearrangement joins TRBV7-2 to TRBJ2-1; TCRdb reports TRBD1, a call that lacks DNA to check it against. Germline CDR1 and CDR2: SGHTA and FQGNSA. CDR3 length: 15 residues. This CDR3 reads CASSPGGGAYNEQFF. The full variable domain, in which reference TRBV7-2 and TRBJ2-1 provide the parts outside the CDR3, is GAGVSQSPSNKVTEKGKDVELRCDPISGHTALYWYRQSLGQGLEFLIYFQGNSAPDKSGLPSDRFSAERTGGSVSTLTIQRTQQEDSAVYLCASSPGGGAYNEQFFGPGTRLTVL.

The rearrangement joins TRBV6-4 to TRBJ1-5. The germline CDR1 and CDR2 sequences are MRHNA and SNTAGT. This CDR3 region has 15 residues. The CDR3 loop is CASSPRGGGNQPQHF.

The chain's CDR3 is CASSYASEQYF. The chain links TRBV7-9 to TRBJ2-7. Looked up from germline, CDR1 is SEHNR and CDR2 is FQNEAQ (reference sequence). The CDR3 has 11 residues.

This CDR3 reads CASSRKALAGDREQFF. The gene calls are TRBV7-9 and TRBJ2-1; no DNA is available, so the TRBD2 call from TCRdb remains unchecked. This CDR3 contains 16 residues. Per germline, CDR1 SEHNR and CDR2 FQNEAQ (reference sequence).

The chain carries TRBV5-1 and TRBJ1-1; TCRdb reports TRBD1, a call that lacks DNA to check it against. CDR1 and CDR2 (germline): SGHRS, YFSETQ. The CDR3 runs to 17 residues. The CDR3 sequence is CASSLGTTLNMNTEAFF.

The rearrangement uses TRBV29-1 and TRBJ2-1; the D call of TRBD1 rests on TCRdb alone, since no DNA is present to check it. Germline V gene lookup returns CDR1 SQVTM and CDR2 ANQGSEA. The CDR3 is made up of 14 amino acids. CDR3 sequence reads: CSVAGGQGYNEQFF.

The chain links TRBV7-9 to TRBJ1-4. Per germline, CDR1 SEHNR and CDR2 FQNEAQ (reference sequence). This CDR3 is built from 17 residues. The CDR3 loop is CASSSPPEAGRQEKLFF.

J is TRBJ1-1 and V is TRBV7-9; TCRdb reports TRBD1, a call that lacks DNA to check it against. CDR1 SEHNR and CDR2 FQNEAQ come from the germline V gene (reference sequence). The length of the CDR3 is 15 residues. CDR3 sequence reads: CASSQDQGALAEAFF.

The V gene is TRBV20-1, the J gene TRBJ1-5; lacking DNA, the TRBD1 call made by TCRdb goes unchecked. The CDR3 is made up of 14 amino acids. Germline-derived CDR1 and CDR2 are DFQATT and SNEGSKA (reference sequence). The CDR3 region is CSARDGDIIQPQHF.

The chain employs TRBV4-3 and TRBJ1-1; TCRdb indicates TRBD1, and absent DNA this call remains unverified. Germline V lookup: CDR1 LGHNA, CDR2 YSLEER. The CDR3 length is 16 residues. The CDR3 loop reads CASSHTDRAANTEAFF.

The CDR3 sequence is CASSQDWDERGGNYNEQFF. The chain has TRBV3-1 and TRBJ2-1; TCRdb's D gene call, TRBD2, goes unchecked for lack of DNA. This CDR3 region has 19 residues. Germline lookup yields CDR1 LGHDT and CDR2 YNNKEL (reference sequence).

CDR3 region: CSVEKLPGLAGSTDTQYF. This chain uses TRBV29-1 with TRBJ2-3; the D gene TCRdb calls, TRBD2, cannot be checked with no DNA. The CDR3 length is 18 residues. Germline V CDR1 and CDR2: SQVTM, ANQGSEA.

The rearrangement uses TRBV29-1 and TRBJ1-5. CDR3 length equals 13 residues. CDR1 and CDR2 (germline): SQVTM, ANQGSEA. CDR3 sequence: CSVAAGGNQPQHF.

This chain joins TRBV7-7 and TRBJ2-7; no DNA is available, so the TRBD1 call from TCRdb remains unchecked. The CDR3 sequence is 14 residues long. The germline gives CDR1 SSHAT, CDR2 FNYEAQ (reference sequence). The CDR3 region is CASSSGPSSYEQYF.

This chain joins TRBV7-2 and TRBJ2-7; there is no DNA to check the TCRdb D call of TRBD1. Looked up from germline, CDR1 is SGHTA and CDR2 is FQGNSA. This CDR3 comprises 16 residues. CDR3 amino acids: CASSLGGQGGLEEQYF.

The V call is TRBV29-1, the J call TRBJ2-5. The CDR3 is 12 amino acids. The germline V gene encodes CDR1 SQVTM and CDR2 ANQGSEA. The CDR3 region is CSVEESEETQYF.

The rearrangement uses TRBV29-1 and TRBJ2-3; absent DNA, TCRdb's TRBD2 call cannot be checked. CDR1 SQVTM and CDR2 ANQGSEA come from the germline V gene. The CDR3 totals 19 residues. The CDR3 is CSVPRLAGGTPLLTDTQYF.

The chain carries TRBV7-6 and TRBJ2-7; TCRdb lists TRBD1, though no DNA is available to test this call. The CDR3 contains 15 residues. The germline V gene has CDR1 SGHVS and CDR2 FNYEAQ. The CDR3 loop is CASSLGDSRVYEQYF.

The V gene is TRBV7-6, the J gene TRBJ2-5; the TCRdb D gene call, TRBD2, has no DNA to confirm it. CDR1 and CDR2 (germline): SGHVS, FNYEAQ. CDR3 length: 18 residues. The CDR3 loop reads CASSLTSGGPTTQETQYF.

J is TRBJ1-1 and V is TRBV6-2 or TRBV6-3; the D call of TRBD1 rests on TCRdb alone, since no DNA is present to check it. The CDR3 spans 16 residues. The germline CDR1 and CDR2 sequences are MNHEY and SVGEGT. This chain's CDR3 is CASSYLDSQPLAEAFF.

The genes are TRBV28 and TRBJ2-7; TCRdb indicates TRBD1, and absent DNA this call remains unverified. The CDR3 is 15 residues long. Germline V CDR1 and CDR2: MDHEN, SYDVKM. CDR3 amino acids: CASSLMALTDYEQYF.

The V and J genes are TRBV6-5 and TRBJ2-2. Germline-derived CDR1 and CDR2 are MNHEY and SVGAGI. CDR3 length: 13 amino acids. CDR3 loop: CASSYWDTGELFF.

This rearrangement joins TRBV29-1 to TRBJ2-7; as DNA is missing, the TRBD1 call by TCRdb cannot be tested. Germline CDR1 reads SQVTM; CDR2 reads ANQGSEA. This CDR3 is built from 13 residues. This chain's CDR3 is CSVLFGGSYEQYF.